A selection of T cell receptor beta chains follows, all from one sample in a study of lymphopenia after photon versus proton radiotherapy. Profiling relied on immunoSEQ multiplex PCR, and the TCRdb table lists in-frame clones only, not all of them. The sample lists about 30,000 clones, roughly 94% occurring once. Specimen: peripheral blood, collected from a patient treated with photon-based radiotherapy. The receptors were gathered from a woman in her forties or fifties with cholangiocarcinoma. The CDR3 runs from the conserved cysteine through the conserved F or W. D genes are given only for firm matches. Size is stated for part of the rows, as once, few or many counts, or as a class when the clone is expanded.

cdr3_nt | cdr3_aa | j_call | d_call | clone_size | v_call
TGCGCCAGCAGCTCTGGGAGCTCTGGAAACACCATATATTTT | CASSSGSSGNTIYF | TRBJ1-3 | - | once | TRBV5-1
TGTGCCAGCAGTTCGCAAGGGGGCAAGTACGAGCAGTACTTC | CASSSQGGKYEQYF | TRBJ2-7 | TRBD1 | - | TRBV6-5
TGTGCCAGCAGCTTGAGGGGACTAGCGGGACTAAGAGGGACAGATACGCAGTATTTT | CASSLRGLAGLRGTDTQYF | TRBJ2-3 | TRBD2 | - | TRBV5-5
TGTGCCTGGGTCCCCGGGCAGGGTGAAAAACTGTTTTTT | CAWVPGQGEKLFF | TRBJ1-4 | - | - | TRBV30
TGTGCCAGCAGCTTAGCATGGGACCGGCGGGCTAACTATGGCTACACCTTC | CASSLAWDRRANYGYTF | TRBJ1-2 | - | - | TRBV11-2
TGTGCCAGCAGCATGGAAGCTAATTCACCCCTCCACTTT | CASSMEANSPLHF | TRBJ1-6 | - | - | TRBV7-9
TGTGCCAGCAGTTCCGACAGGGGGCTCTATGGCCACACCTTC | CASSSDRGLYGHTF | TRBJ1-2 | TRBD1 | - | TRBV5-4
TGTGCCAGCAGCTATAGAGGGACAGGGGAAGGTACAAACTATGGCTACACCTTC | CASSYRGTGEGTNYGYTF | TRBJ1-2 | TRBD1 | few | TRBV7-9
TGCGCCAGCAGCTTGGAGAATCTTAACTATGGCTACACCTTC | CASSLENLNYGYTF | TRBJ1-2 | - | - | TRBV5-1
TGTGCCAGCAGCCCGAACGGACCGGGACAGGCAACCTATGGCTACACCTTC | CASSPNGPGQATYGYTF | TRBJ1-2 | TRBD1 | once | TRBV5-6
TGTGCCAGCAGTGGTCCGGGACGCCATCAAAATGGCTACACCTTC | CASSGPGRHQNGYTF | TRBJ1-2 | - | - | TRBV27
TGCAGTGCTAGGGGGGCGGAGACCCAGTACTTC | CSARGAETQYF | TRBJ2-5 | - | - | TRBV20-1
TGTGCCAGCGAATGGGCAGGGGCCTCTAGAGGTAATTCACCCCTCCACTTT | CASEWAGASRGNSPLHF | TRBJ1-6 | - | - | TRBV5-6
TGTGCCAGCAGTCGACAGGGATGGGCTGAAGCTTTCTTT | CASSRQGWAEAFF | TRBJ1-1 | TRBD1 | - | TRBV6-1
TGTGCCAGCAGCCCTAGGACTAGCCCGGTGGAGACCCAGTACTTC | CASSPRTSPVETQYF | TRBJ2-5 | TRBD2 | - | TRBV7-2
TGTGCCAGCAACCAATTACTAGGAGTTGAGCAGTTCTTC | CASNQLLGVEQFF | TRBJ2-1 | - | - | TRBV5-5
TGTGCCAGCTCACCTCGGGGACGTCCAGATACGCAGTATTTT | CASSPRGRPDTQYF | TRBJ2-3 | - | - | TRBV18
TGTGCCACCCCGCCACAGAGCAATCAGCCCCAGCATTTT | CATPPQSNQPQHF | TRBJ1-5 | - | - | TRBV28
TGTGCCAGCTCAGCATGGACAGGGGTTGATCAGCCCCAGCATTTT | CASSAWTGVDQPQHF | TRBJ1-5 | TRBD1 | - | TRBV18
TGTGCCATTCGGGGCACTGAAGCTTTCTTT | CAIRGTEAFF | TRBJ1-1 | - | - | TRBV27
TGTGCCAGCAGCTCTCGGGGAATTATCGGGGAGCTGTTTTTT | CASSSRGIIGELFF | TRBJ2-2 | - | - | TRBV5-6
TGTGCCAGCAAGAGGGAGGACATCACAGATACGCAGTATTTT | CASKREDITDTQYF | TRBJ2-3 | - | - | TRBV6-5
TGTGCCAGCAGTTTATCCGGTCGACCGATGTATTACTACGAGCAGTACTTC | CASSLSGRPMYYYEQYF | TRBJ2-7 | - | - | TRBV27
TGTGCCAGCAGCGCTAGCGGGACAGAAGCTTTCTTT | CASSASGTEAFF | TRBJ1-1 | - | - | TRBV6-6
TGTGCCAGCGGTCGACTAGCGGGAACCTACGAGCAGTACTTC | CASGRLAGTYEQYF | TRBJ2-7 | TRBD2 | - | TRBV9
TGTGCCAGTAGTACCTACCTGGGTTCGGGAAACACCATATATTTT | CASSTYLGSGNTIYF | TRBJ1-3 | - | - | TRBV19
TGTGCCAGTAGACGCCCGAACACCGGGGAGCTGTTTTTT | CASRRPNTGELFF | TRBJ2-2 | - | - | TRBV19
TGTGCCAGCAGCCCCTCGGCGGAGGGCACTGAAGCTTTCTTT | CASSPSAEGTEAFF | TRBJ1-1 | - | once | TRBV7-8
TGCGCCAGCAGCTCTTGGACTACTCAATCTGATGGCTACACCTTC | CASSSWTTQSDGYTF | TRBJ1-2 | - | once | TRBV5-1
TGTGCCAGCAGCGTAGGGCGGGGACGTCACTATGGCTACACCTTC | CASSVGRGRHYGYTF | TRBJ1-2 | - | - | TRBV9
TGCGCCAGCAGCCAAGAATGGCAGGGAGGCGGCTACACCTTC | CASSQEWQGGGYTF | TRBJ1-2 | - | - | TRBV4-3
TGTGCCAGCAGCTTAGCAGGCTCGTACGAGCAGTACTTC | CASSLAGSYEQYF | TRBJ2-7 | - | once | TRBV7-2
TGTGCCAGCAGCCCTTACTATGGCTCTGGAAACACCATATATTTT | CASSPYYGSGNTIYF | TRBJ1-3 | - | - | TRBV7-2
TGTGCCAGCGTAATCGGGGGGCGATCGGAAAAACTGTTTTTT | CASVIGGRSEKLFF | TRBJ1-4 | - | - | TRBV2
TGCGCCAGCAGCGAGGGCAGGACAGGTAAAGATACGCAGTATTTT | CASSEGRTGKDTQYF | TRBJ2-3 | TRBD1 | once | TRBV10-1
TGTGCCAGCAGAAAAGGGACCGAGGGTAATGAGCAGTTCTTC | CASRKGTEGNEQFF | TRBJ2-1 | - | - | TRBV6-6
TGCAGTGACCGAGGGGGCCCCTATGGCTACACCTTC | CSDRGGPYGYTF | TRBJ1-2 | TRBD1 | - | TRBV29-1
TGTGCCACCGAGGCAGGGGACAGGGCCTACGAGCAGTACTTC | CATEAGDRAYEQYF | TRBJ2-7 | TRBD1 | once | TRBV15
TGTGCCAGTAGTCCAAACACCGGGGAGCTGTTTTTT | CASSPNTGELFF | TRBJ2-2 | - | few | TRBV19
TGTGCCAGCAGCTCCCGGGGGCCCACTGAAGCTTTCTTT | CASSSRGPTEAFF | TRBJ1-1 | - | - | TRBV7-2
TGTGCCAGCAACATTCCACATCCCCTTCGACCCTCGACCGTATACGAAGCTTTCTTT | CASNIPHPLRPSTVYEAFF | TRBJ1-1 | - | - | TRBV14
TGTGCCATCAGTGAGGGGGCCAGCTCCTACAATGAGCAGTTCTTC | CAISEGASSYNEQFF | TRBJ2-1 | - | - | TRBV10-3
TGTGCCAGTACCCTCGCGGGAACCAAGAACACCGGGGAGCTGTTTTTT | CASTLAGTKNTGELFF | TRBJ2-2 | - | - | TRBV19
TGTGCCAGCACAAATCCTCCGCACTATGGCTACACCTTC | CASTNPPHYGYTF | TRBJ1-2 | - | - | TRBV5-6
TGTGCCAGCAGCCAATGGGGACTAGCGGGGAGGAATGAGCAGTTCTTC | CASSQWGLAGRNEQFF | TRBJ2-1 | TRBD2 | - | TRBV14
TGTGCCAGCAGCAGATTCACAGATACGCAGTATTTT | CASSRFTDTQYF | TRBJ2-3 | - | - | TRBV7-2